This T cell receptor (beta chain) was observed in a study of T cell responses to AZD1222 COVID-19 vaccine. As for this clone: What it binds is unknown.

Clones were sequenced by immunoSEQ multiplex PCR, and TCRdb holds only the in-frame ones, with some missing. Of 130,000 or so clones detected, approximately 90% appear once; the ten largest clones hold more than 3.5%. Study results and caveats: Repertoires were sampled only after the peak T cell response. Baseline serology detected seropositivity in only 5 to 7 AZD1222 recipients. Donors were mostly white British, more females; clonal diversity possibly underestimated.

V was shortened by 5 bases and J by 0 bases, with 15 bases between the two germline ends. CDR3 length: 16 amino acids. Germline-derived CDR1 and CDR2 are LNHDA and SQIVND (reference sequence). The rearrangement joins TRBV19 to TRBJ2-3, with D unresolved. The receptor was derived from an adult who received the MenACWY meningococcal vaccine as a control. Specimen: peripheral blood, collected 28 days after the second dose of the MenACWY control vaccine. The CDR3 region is CASSPPARSSTDTQYF. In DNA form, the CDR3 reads TGTGCCAGTAGTCCCCCCGCGCGCTCTAGCACAGATACGCAGTATTTT. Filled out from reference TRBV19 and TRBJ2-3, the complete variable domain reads DGGITQSPKYLFRKEGQNVTLSCEQNLNHDAMYWYRQDPGQGLRLIYYSQIVNDFQKGDIAEGYSVSREKKESFPLTVTSAQKNPTAFYLCASSPPARSSTDTQYFGPGTRLTVL.